This is a list of T cell receptor beta chains from one sample in a study of shared clonotypes between healthy human individuals. The method was immunoSEQ multiplex PCR; TCRdb's version includes in-frame clones alone and lacks a portion of them. Of approximately 620,000 clones in the sample, 95% to 98% were seen once. Sequencing was carried out using naive CD4+ T cells sorted from blood. The receptor set was obtained from a young woman in good health. Both conserved end residues are part of each CDR3. D genes are given only for firm matches. Clone size is not always given. Where it is, it says once, few, many or a class for expanded clones.

>TRBD2|NA|TRBV5-5|TRBJ2-7
TGTGCCAGCAGCTCAGGACTAGAGATGAGTGAGCAGTACTTC
CASSSGLEMSEQYF
>NA|NA|TRBV7-2|TRBJ1-2
TGTGCCAGCAGCCTCGTGGACTATGGCTACACCTTC
CASSLVDYGYTF
>TRBD1|NA|TRBV29-1|TRBJ2-1
TGCAGCGTTGGCCCGCGACAGGGGTTCGGTAATGAGCAGTTCTTC
CSVGPRQGFGNEQFF
>NA|once|TRBV28|TRBJ2-7
TGTGCCAGCAGTTTTGGACAGCTCTACGAGCAGTACTTC
CASSFGQLYEQYF
>NA|once|TRBV11-2|TRBJ2-1
TGTGCCAGCAGCTTAGTTACCGGGAGTAGACACAATGAGCAGTTCTTC
CASSLVTGSRHNEQFF
>NA|NA|TRBV15|TRBJ2-4
TGTGCCACCAGCAGAGGCTCCCCCGGGACCCCCCAGGTTCAGTACTTC
CATSRGSPGTPQVQYF
>NA|NA|TRBV6-1|TRBJ2-7
TGTGCCAGCAGTGAAGGGTTGTGGGCAGGCCCCTACGAGCAGTACTTC
CASSEGLWAGPYEQYF
>TRBD2|NA|TRBV9|TRBJ2-3
TGTGCCAGCAGCGCCGGGACTAGCGGCACAGATACGCAGTATTTT
CASSAGTSGTDTQYF
>NA|NA|TRBV30|TRBJ2-3
TGTGCCTGGAGTTCGGACCTCTACACAGATACGCAGTATTTT
CAWSSDLYTDTQYF
>NA|once|TRBV6-6|TRBJ1-5
TGTGCCAGCAGTTACTCGGAAGGGCACAGCAATCAGCCCCAGCATTTT
CASSYSEGHSNQPQHF
>TRBD1|NA|TRBV30|TRBJ1-3
TGTGCCTGGAACAGGGGGCCTGGAAACACCATATATTTT
CAWNRGPGNTIYF
>NA|NA|TRBV5-1|TRBJ1-1
TGCGCCAGCAGCTGGTATACCGGGACACCTAACGAAGCTTTCTTT
CASSWYTGTPNEAFF
>TRBD1|NA|TRBV27|TRBJ1-2
TGTGCCAGCAGTTTCGTGCCAGGGGGCTTAGGCTACACCTTC
CASSFVPGGLGYTF
>NA|NA|TRBV28|TRBJ1-4
TGTGCCAGCAGTCTGGGCGGGGATTTGTATGAAAAACTGTTTTTT
CASSLGGDLYEKLFF
>NA|NA|TRBV14|TRBJ1-1
TGTGCCAGCAGCCGGGTCCGGAATCTGAACACTGAAGCTTTCTTT
CASSRVRNLNTEAFF
>NA|NA|TRBV28|TRBJ2-1
TGTGCCAGCACCCGGTGGGGGAGAACGGTTGAGCAGTTCTTC
CASTRWGRTVEQFF
>TRBD2|NA|TRBV5-4|TRBJ2-1
TGTGCCAGCAGCCTGACTAGCGGGAGCTACAATGAGCAGTTCTTC
CASSLTSGSYNEQFF
>NA|NA|TRBV5-1|TRBJ2-3
TGCGCCAGCAGCTTTCAGGGGCCCGGGGTAGATACGCAGTATTTT
CASSFQGPGVDTQYF
>TRBD2|NA|TRBV5-4|TRBJ2-1
TGTGCCAGCACGAGAGGACTAGCGGAATATGAGCAGTTCTTC
CASTRGLAEYEQFF
>TRBD1|NA|TRBV18|TRBJ2-7
TGTGCCAGCTCACCACCACGGGACAGTGGCGAGCAGTACTTC
CASSPPRDSGEQYF
>NA|NA|TRBV20-1|TRBJ2-1
TGCAGTGCGGCGGGGAATGAGCAGTTCTTC
CSAAGNEQFF
>NA|NA|TRBV6-6|TRBJ2-1
TGTGCCAGCAGTTACTCGACGGAGCAGTTCTTC
CASSYSTEQFF
>TRBD1|once|TRBV2|TRBJ2-3
TGTGCCAGCAGTGAAGTGTTGAGGGGGCGCGATACGCAGTATTTT
CASSEVLRGRDTQYF
>NA|NA|TRBV28|TRBJ1-6
TGTGCCAGCAAGCCGCGGGGCCATCTGTCACCCCTCCACTTT
CASKPRGHLSPLHF
>NA|NA|TRBV5-4|TRBJ2-7
TGTGCCAGCAGGACCGGGCCCCCCGAGGTCGAGCAGTACTTC
CASRTGPPEVEQYF
>NA|NA|TRBV27|TRBJ2-5
TGTGCCAGCAGTTCCCTTGAAAGCGCGGGGTGGGAGACCCAGTACTTC
CASSSLESAGWETQYF
>NA|once|TRBV13|TRBJ2-7
TGTGCCAGCAGCTTATCTTCATGGAAGGGAATTTCCTACGAGCAGTACTTC
CASSLSSWKGISYEQYF
>NA|NA|TRBV28|TRBJ2-2
TGTGCCAGCAGACCGAGGGGCTATCGTTACACCGGGGAGCTGTTTTTT
CASRPRGYRYTGELFF
>TRBD1|NA|TRBV4-1|TRBJ1-2
TGCGCCAGCAGCCAAGGGGGACAGGGGGGCTATGGCTACACCTTC
CASSQGGQGGYGYTF
>NA|NA|TRBV28|TRBJ1-1
TGTGCCAGCAGTCCCCCCCCGAGCACTGAAGCTTTCTTT
CASSPPPSTEAFF
>NA|once|TRBV19|TRBJ2-1
TGTGCCACTGGGCCTAGAATGCCCAATGAGCAGTTCTTC
CATGPRMPNEQFF
>NA|NA|TRBV27|TRBJ2-7
TGTGCCAGCAGTTTACACAGGGAAGTAGGTGACGAGCAGTACTTC
CASSLHREVGDEQYF
>NA|once|TRBV19|TRBJ2-5
TGTGCCAGTAGTATTGGGAGAGGGGAGACCCAGTACTTC
CASSIGRGETQYF
>NA|NA|TRBV28|TRBJ1-6
TGTGCCAGCAGGCCGACCGGGACATTTAATTCACCCCTCCACTTT
CASRPTGTFNSPLHF
>NA|NA|TRBV28|TRBJ2-7
TGTGCCAGCAGTCGAAGGGGGGACTGGGCCTACGAGCAGTACTTC
CASSRRGDWAYEQYF
>TRBD2|NA|TRBV28|TRBJ2-2
TGTGCCAGCAGTCCGACCGGGACTAGTTTATTCATCGGGGAGCTGTTTTTT
CASSPTGTSLFIGELFF
>TRBD2|NA|TRBV7-9|TRBJ2-1
TGTGCCAGCAGCTCCCCCTCCCTGGCGGGAGGTGGCAATGAGCAGTTCTTC
CASSSPSLAGGGNEQFF